These 23 T cell receptor beta chains came from one sample sequenced in a study of shared clonotypes between healthy human individuals. Clones were sequenced by immunoSEQ multiplex PCR, and TCRdb holds only the in-frame ones, with some missing. The sample lists about 600,000 clones, roughly 98% occurring once. It was CD45RO-negative cells, positively selected for CCR7, that made up naive CD8 cells, with terminally differentiated effector memory CD45RA+ cells excluded. Material: naive CD8+ T cells sorted from blood. These receptors all come from a man younger than 45 in good health.

The chain is built from TRBV5-8 and TRBJ1-1; TRBD1 aligns across 7 bases. This CDR3 spans 18 amino acids. Germline V lookup: CDR1 SGHTS, CDR2 YDEGEE. After removal of 4 bases from V and 0 bases from J, the junction contained 15 bases not matched to a gene. CDR3 residues: CASSLSNRDRVMNTEAFF. Written as DNA, the CDR3 is TGTGCCAGCAGCCTGTCGAACCGGGACAGAGTAATGAACACTGAAGCTTTCTTT. Using reference TRBV5-8 and TRBJ1-1 for the parts outside the CDR3, the full variable domain is EAGVTQSPTHLIKTRGQQATLRCSPISGHTSVYWYQQALGLGLQFLLWYDEGEERNRGNFPPRFSGRQFPNYSSELNVNALELEDSALYLCASSLSNRDRVMNTEAFFGQGTRLTVV.

The V and J genes are TRBV4-1 and TRBJ2-3; D is perhaps TRBD2 (6 bases). V was pared by 2 bases and J by 0 bases, with 6 bases between. The V gene's germline CDR1 is MGHRA and CDR2 YSYEKL. The CDR3 spans 14 residues. Here the CDR3 reads CASSQRGSTDTQYF. The CDR3 region has the DNA TGCGCCAGCAGCCAACGGGGGAGCACAGATACGCAGTATTTT.

The CDR3 sequence: CASSQESQGGIEKLFF. The CDR3 DNA follows: TGCGCCAGCAGCCAAGAGTCGCAGGGGGGAATAGAAAAACTGTTTTTT. This sequence joins TRBV4-1 and TRBJ1-4, with 7 bases aligning to TRBD1. V lost 0 bases to trimming and J lost 8 bases; unmatched junction nucleotides: 9. Germline V gene sequence: CDR1 MGHRA, CDR2 YSYEKL. This CDR3 is built from 16 residues.

This clone was seen just once. The chain recombines TRBV9 with TRBJ2-6; no definite D call. V was pared by 4 bases and J by 4 bases, with 12 bases between. In germline, CDR1 is SGDLS, CDR2 YYNGEE. The CDR3 covers 15 residues. As DNA, the CDR3 is TGTGCCAGCAGCCCCTTCCGGGCCGGGGCCAACGTCCTGACTTTC. This translates into CASSPFRAGANVLTF.

The rearrangement links TRBV29-1 to TRBJ2-2, with no clear D. This CDR3 has 14 amino acids. With 7 bases removed from V and 0 bases from J, the gap between germline ends came to 12 bases. Per the germline V gene, CDR1 is SQVTM and CDR2 is ANQGSEA. CDR3 region: CSAPMGTNTGELFF. CDR3 sequence (DNA): TGCAGCGCCCCAATGGGGACGAACACCGGGGAGCTGTTTTTT.

CDR3 sequence reads: CASSLLGLANTGELFF. CDR3 nucleotides: TGTGCCAGCAGCTTACTTGGCCTAGCGAACACCGGGGAGCTGTTTTTT. The chain employs TRBV7-9 and TRBJ2-2; D gene unclear. CDR1 is SEHNR and CDR2 is FQNEAQ in the germline V gene (reference sequence). The V gene lost 2 bases and the J gene lost 0 bases, with 10 bases spanning the gap. The CDR3 runs to 16 residues.

The chain has TRBV28 and TRBJ2-7; tentatively, D is TRBD2 (6 bases). Germline loops: CDR1 MDHEN, CDR2 SYDVKM. This CDR3 contains 14 residues. Trimming cost V 3 bases and J 4 bases, with 13 bases left between them. The DNA of the CDR3 is TGTGCCAGCAGTTTGGCCTCACGGGGGTACGAGCAGTACTTC. As protein: CASSLASRGYEQYF.

The rearrangement links TRBV5-1 to TRBJ2-2; 8 bases fit TRBD2. The J segment lost 7 bases and the V segment lost 0 bases, leaving 5 bases of the junction unmatched. The germline V gene encodes CDR1 SGHRS and CDR2 YFSETQ. The CDR3 contains 15 residues. CDR3 residues: CASSLAGGPNGELFF. The CDR3 DNA reads TGCGCCAGCAGCTTGGCGGGAGGGCCAAACGGGGAGCTGTTTTTT.

This chain joins TRBV18 and TRBJ2-7; D remains unclear. Germline CDR1 KGHSH, CDR2 LQKENI. The CDR3 is 16 amino acids. V was clipped by 0 bases and J by 0 bases, with 12 bases between them. CDR3 bases: TGTGCCAGCTCACCACCTTTTCCCAGGAGCTCCTACGAGCAGTACTTC. This translates into CASSPPFPRSSYEQYF.

This clone came up once. J is TRBJ2-1 and V is TRBV10-3; D is perhaps TRBD2 (5 bases). Germline V lookup: CDR1 ENHRY, CDR2 SYGVKD. V lost 11 bases to trimming and J lost 4 bases, with 12 bases between them. CDR3 length: 12 residues. The CDR3 DNA is TGTGCCGGAGGAAGTGGGTACAATGAGCAGTTCTTC. Amino acids: CAGGSGYNEQFF.

The rearrangement joins TRBV6-1 to TRBJ2-7; 7 nucleotides match TRBD1. The CDR3 contains 13 residues. Losses at the gene ends were 7 bases for V and 2 bases for J; bases not matched to a gene: 5. Germline CDR1 MNHNS, CDR2 SASEGT. The CDR3 sequence: CASKDRPTYEQYF. The DNA for the CDR3 is TGTGCCAGCAAGGACAGGCCAACCTACGAGCAGTACTTC.

The CDR3 nucleotides read TGCGCCAGCAGCGTGGATGCTAATGAAAAACTGTTTTTT. This sequence encodes CASSVDANEKLFF. The V gene is TRBV5-1, the J gene TRBJ1-4; D gene ambiguous. The CDR3 spans 13 residues. Trimming stripped 4 bases from V and 3 bases from J, with 7 bases between. Germline V gene data show CDR1 as SGHRS and CDR2 as YFSETQ.

As regards this clone: Other DNA sequences in the sample encode the same CDR3. The gene calls are TRBV5-6 and TRBJ1-1; D remains ambiguous. V shed 2 bases and J shed 2 bases, with 10 bases lying between them. In germline, CDR1 is SGHDT, CDR2 YYEEEE. This CDR3 is 14 amino acids long. The CDR3 DNA reads as TGTGCCAGCAGCTTAGGAGGCGGAAACACTGAAGCTTTCTTT. It translates to CASSLGGGNTEAFF. Full variable domain (missing parts from reference TRBV5-6 and TRBJ1-1): DAGVTQSPTHLIKTRGQQVTLRCSPKSGHDTVSWYQQALGQGPQFIFQYYEEEERQRGNFPDRFSGHQFPNYSSELNVNALLLGDSALYLCASSLGGGNTEAFFGQGTRLTVV.

V and J are TRBV28 and TRBJ1-1; no firm D call. V dropped 8 bases and J dropped 1 base, with 5 bases sitting between them. The germline V gene has CDR1 MDHEN and CDR2 SYDVKM. CDR3 size: 11 residues. CDR3 residues: CASYWNTEAFF. CDR3 nucleotide sequence: TGTGCCAGCTATTGGAACACTGAAGCTTTCTTT. The whole variable domain, filled in from reference TRBV28 and TRBJ1-1, reads DVKVTQSSRYLVKRTGEKVFLECVQDMDHENMFWYRQDPGLGLRLIYFSYDVKMKEKGDIPEGYSVSREKKERFSLILESASTNQTSMYLCASYWNTEAFFGQGTRLTVV.

This chain links TRBV20-1 with TRBJ1-1; D not certain. CDR3 size: 8 residues. V lost 0 bases, J lost 10 bases, and 0 bases lay in between. CDR1 and CDR2 (germline): DFQATT, SNEGSKA (reference sequence). The CDR3 protein is CSAREAFF. CDR3 nucleotides: TGCAGTGCTAGAGAAGCTTTCTTT.

V and J are TRBV9 and TRBJ2-1; 7 bases fit TRBD2. The V gene end was trimmed by 3 bases and the J gene end by 5 bases; junction bases not matched to a gene: 11. The length of the CDR3 is 16 residues. Germline V gives CDR1 SGDLS, CDR2 YYNGEE. The CDR3 nucleotides are TGTGCCAGCAGCGGACTCCGGGAGGCATGGGACAATGAGCAGTTCTTC. This translates into CASSGLREAWDNEQFF.

CDR3 sequence: CASMEGTDTQYF. The CDR3 DNA is TGTGCCAGCATGGAGGGCACAGATACGCAGTATTTT. The chain recombines TRBV5-5 with TRBJ2-3; maybe TRBD2 (5 bases). Germline V gene data show CDR1 as SGHKS and CDR2 as YYEKEE (reference sequence). V was clipped by 6 bases and J by 1 base, with 6 bases between them. The CDR3 covers 12 residues.

The genes are TRBV11-2 and TRBJ2-2; D not certain. This CDR3 comprises 12 residues. Deletions cut 5 bases from V and 3 bases from J, with 4 bases between. CDR1 and CDR2 (germline): SGHAT, FQNNGV. The CDR3 loop is CASSPYTGELFF. The CDR3 bases are TGTGCCAGCAGCCCTTACACCGGGGAGCTGTTTTTT.

Here the CDR3 reads CASSSFRDGYSYEQYF. DNA of the CDR3: TGTGCCAGCAGTTCCTTCCGGGACGGATATTCCTACGAGCAGTACTTC. V usage is TRBV27 and J usage is TRBJ2-7, with D tentatively TRBD1 or TRBD2 (5 bases each). Trimming pared 4 bases from V and 1 base from J, leaving 17 bases between. This CDR3 has 16 residues. Germline assignment: CDR1 MNHEY and CDR2 SMNVEV (reference sequence).

The rearrangement links TRBV25-1 to TRBJ2-7, with 8 bases matching TRBD1. Per the germline V gene, CDR1 is MGHDK and CDR2 is SYGVNS. CDR3 length: 17 amino acids. J lost 2 bases, V lost 0 bases, and 9 bases had no gene match. CDR3 amino acids: CASSEYLKNRGAYEQYF. The CDR3 DNA is TGTGCCAGCAGTGAATATCTAAAGAACAGGGGGGCCTACGAGCAGTACTTC.

Details on this clone: Different DNA sequences within this sample yield the same CDR3. The V gene is TRBV20-1, the J gene TRBJ2-7, with a tentative D call TRBD1 (5 bases). This CDR3 comprises 11 residues. Trimming pared 7 bases from V and 4 bases from J, leaving 11 bases between. Per the germline V gene, CDR1 is DFQATT and CDR2 is SNEGSKA (reference sequence). In nucleotides, the CDR3 is TGCAGTGTTCCAAGGGGATACGAGCAGTACTTC. Its protein is CSVPRGYEQYF.

This chain links TRBV5-6 with TRBJ2-7, with a possible D match to TRBD2 (5 bases). The CDR3 sequence is 14 residues long. Germline values: CDR1 SGHDT, CDR2 YYEEEE. The V and J ends lost 2 bases and 4 bases respectively, with 13 bases between them. The CDR3 sequence: CASSFGPGNYEQYF. The CDR3 bases are TGTGCCAGCAGCTTTGGTCCGGGAAATTACGAGCAGTACTTC.

This chain connects TRBV7-8 to TRBJ2-7; no definite D call. Germline-derived CDR1 and CDR2 are SGHVS and FQNEAQ. This CDR3 is built from 14 residues. Trimming cost V 4 bases and J 6 bases, with 16 bases left between them. CDR3 sequence: CASSSPVPTLEQYF. CDR3 nucleotides: TGTGCCAGCAGCTCACCCGTCCCAACCCTCGAGCAGTACTTC. Variable domain in full (rest from reference TRBV7-8 and TRBJ2-7): GAGVSQSPRYKVAKRGQDVALRCDPISGHVSLFWYQQALGQGPEFLTYFQNEAQLDKSGLPSDRFFAERPEGSVSTLKIQRTQQEDSAVYLCASSSPVPTLEQYFGPGTRLTVT.